This TCR beta chain is from a study of cytotoxic CD8 clonotypes in ibrutinib-treated CLL. From germline, CDR1 is SNHLY and CDR2 FYNNEI. The CDR3 runs to 13 residues. Trimming removed 6 bases from V and 8 bases from J, with 16 bases in between. Sequencing used immunoSEQ multiplex PCR; TCRdb keeps in-frame clones, though not all of them. The sample records about 25,000 clones, roughly 85% being singletons. The chain couples TRBV2 to TRBJ1-2, with D possibly being TRBD1 (6 bases). This TCR was recovered from a human donor with chronic lymphocytic leukemia. This material consisted of PBMCs, taken after 24 months of ibrutinib treatment. This CDR3 reads CASRAQGIGGYTF. The CDR3 DNA is TGTGCCAGCAGAGCTCAGGGGATTGGAGGCTACACCTTC. Looking up the rest from reference TRBV2 and TRBJ1-2 gives the full variable domain: EPEVTQTPSHQVTQMGQEVILRCVPISNHLYFYWYRQILGQKVEFLVSFYNNEISEKSEIFDDQFSVERPDGSNFTLKIRSTKLEDSAMYFCASRAQGIGGYTFGSGTRLTVV.